These 22 T cell receptor beta chains were all obtained from the same sample, sequenced in a study of T cell responses to AZD1222 COVID-19 vaccine. The repertoire was sequenced with immunoSEQ multiplex PCR; TCRdb's copy has only in-frame clones and lacks some. The sample records approximately 88,000 clones, roughly nine tenths being singletons. The sample in question was peripheral blood, obtained on day 0 of AZD1222 vaccination. All receptors come from an adult in good health.

The J gene is TRBJ1-2, the V gene TRBV4-3, with TRBD1 identical over 9 bases. Germline V lookup: CDR1 LGHNA, CDR2 YSLEER. After removal of 0 bases from V and 7 bases from J, the junction contained 3 bases not matched to a gene. The CDR3 length is 14 residues. CDR3 DNA: TGCGCCAGCAGCCAAGAACAGGGGGCGTTTGGCTACACCTTC. Its translation is CASSQEQGAFGYTF.

The J gene is TRBJ1-1, the V gene TRBV11-2, with D unresolved. Germline V gives CDR1 SGHAT, CDR2 FQNNGV. The CDR3 extends over 13 amino acids. The ends were cut back, 7 bases at V and 4 bases at J, with 13 bases in the middle. The CDR3 sequence is CASIPRGGTEAFF. CDR3 nucleotides: TGTGCCAGCATCCCAAGAGGAGGCACTGAAGCTTTCTTT.

This clone was picked up one time. The rearrangement joins TRBV6-2 or TRBV6-3 to TRBJ2-1; 9 positions agree with TRBD2. Germline values: CDR1 MNHEY, CDR2 SVGEGT. This CDR3 has 12 amino acids. V shed 5 bases, J shed 14 bases, and the junction held 7 bases outside the gene matches. The CDR3 protein is CASSTWREGEFF. The CDR3 nucleotides are TGTGCCAGCAGTACGTGGCGGGAGGGGGAGTTCTTC.

The rearrangement uses TRBV19 and TRBJ1-2; 8 bases are shared with TRBD1. Looked up from germline, CDR1 is LNHDA and CDR2 is SQIVND (reference sequence). V was pared by 4 bases and J by 3 bases, with 10 bases of the junction left unmatched. The CDR3 is 16 residues long. The CDR3 sequence is CASSSRDRIRHYGYTF. In DNA, the CDR3 is TGTGCCAGTAGTAGCCGGGACAGGATCCGCCACTATGGCTACACCTTC.

V gene TRBV4-2 combines with J gene TRBJ1-1; D call uncertain. Per the germline V gene, CDR1 is LGHNA and CDR2 is YNFKEQ. Trimming stripped 1 base from V and 6 bases from J, with 9 bases between. The CDR3 runs 13 residues. The CDR3 here is CASSQVMGSEAFF. The CDR3 DNA reads TGTGCCAGCAGCCAAGTTATGGGGTCTGAAGCTTTCTTT.

The J gene is TRBJ1-5, the V gene TRBV4-1; D is possibly TRBD1 (6 bases). Trimming stripped 4 bases from V and 5 bases from J, with 15 bases between. Looked up from germline, CDR1 is MGHRA and CDR2 is YSYEKL. The CDR3 covers 15 residues. This CDR3 is CASSLRTDSYQPQHF. The CDR3 nucleotides are TGCGCCAGCAGCCTTCGGACAGACTCGTATCAGCCCCAGCATTTT.

The chain uses TRBV15 and TRBJ2-3, with D uncertain. V lost 7 bases and J lost 2, with 10 bases in between. CDR3 size: 13 residues. Germline lookup yields CDR1 LNHNV and CDR2 YYDKDF (reference sequence). The CDR3 is CATMGLITDTQYF. CDR3 coding DNA: TGTGCCACCATGGGCCTAATCACAGATACGCAGTATTTT.

V usage is TRBV15 and J usage is TRBJ2-7; D not resolved. This CDR3 region has 12 residues. The V end was cut by 4 bases, the J end by 9 bases, with 13 bases between. From germline, CDR1 is LNHNV and CDR2 YYDKDF (reference sequence). CDR3 bases: TGTGCCACCAGCATTGAAGGGATCTCGCAGTACTTC. This gives the protein CATSIEGISQYF.

The chain carries TRBV19 and TRBJ1-1; perhaps TRBD1 as D (5 bases). Trimming cost V 3 bases and J 4 bases, with 15 bases left between them. CDR1 is LNHDA and CDR2 is SQIVND in the germline V gene (reference sequence). The length of the CDR3 is 15 residues. CDR3 bases: TGTGCCAGTAGTATTATACAGGCTACGACCACTGAAGCTTTCTTT. This gives the protein CASSIIQATTTEAFF.

V gene TRBV27 combines with J gene TRBJ1-2; no clear D. There are 17 residues in the CDR3. The germline CDR1 and CDR2 sequences are MNHEY and SMNVEV (reference sequence). V dropped 6 bases and J dropped 1 base, with 21 bases sitting between them. CDR3: CASSRTSRTGINYGYTF. DNA of the CDR3: TGTGCCAGCAGCCGCACTTCCCGGACGGGGATTAACTATGGCTACACCTTC.

The chain has TRBV7-2 and TRBJ2-5; D not certain. V was trimmed by 2 bases and J by 5 bases, leaving 24 bases between them. CDR1 and CDR2 from the germline V gene are SGHTA and FQGNSA. This CDR3 comprises 18 residues. CDR3 protein: CASSLRSSDLMYWETQYF. DNA for the CDR3: TGTGCCAGCAGCTTACGATCTTCGGATCTCATGTACTGGGAGACCCAGTACTTC.

The V call is TRBV27, the J call TRBJ2-7; D tentatively fits TRBD1 or TRBD2 (5 bases each). V was cut by 5 bases and J by 2 bases, with 16 bases left in between. The CDR3 consists of 15 residues. Germline loops: CDR1 MNHEY, CDR2 SMNVEV (reference sequence). The CDR3 sequence: CASSLTGGITYEQYF. The CDR3 DNA sequence: TGTGCCAGCAGTCTAACAGGAGGAATAACCTACGAGCAGTACTTC.

In its sample, this clone was seen a few times. This chain uses TRBV6-1 with TRBJ1-5; D may be TRBD1 (5 bases). Trimming stripped 8 bases from V and 1 base from J, with 12 bases between. CDR1 and CDR2 (germline): MNHNS, SASEGT. The CDR3 length is 14 residues. The CDR3 protein is CASSPRGSNQPQHF. CDR3 DNA sequence: TGTGCCAGCTCCCCCCGGGGGAGCAATCAGCCCCAGCATTTT.

On this clone: Other nucleotide sequences from this sample produce the same CDR3. The V and J genes are TRBV2 and TRBJ1-1; no reliable D call. Germline V gives CDR1 SNHLY, CDR2 FYNNEI. The CDR3 sequence is 13 residues long. The V end was cut by 1 base, the J end by 2 bases, with 5 bases between. The CDR3 region is CASSEEGNTEAFF. The CDR3 coding sequence is TGTGCCAGCAGTGAAGAGGGTAACACTGAAGCTTTCTTT. Filled out from reference TRBV2 and TRBJ1-1, the complete variable domain reads EPEVTQTPSHQVTQMGQEVILRCVPISNHLYFYWYRQILGQKVEFLVSFYNNEISEKSEIFDDQFSVERPDGSNFTLKIRSTKLEDSAMYFCASSEEGNTEAFFGQGTRLTVV.

The CDR3 bases are TGCGCCAGCAGCTTGGAGCCAGGGGGAGAAAAACTGTTTTTT. It codes for CASSLEPGGEKLFF. J is TRBJ1-4 and V is TRBV5-1; 7 bases fit TRBD1. Trimming removed 0 bases from V and 8 bases from J; junction bases left unmatched: 4. CDR3 length: 14 amino acids. Germline V lookup: CDR1 SGHRS, CDR2 YFSETQ.

V is TRBV28 and J is TRBJ1-1; TRBD1 agrees at 7 bases. The CDR3 extends over 12 amino acids. After removal of 7 bases from V and 7 bases from J, the junction contained 6 bases not matched to a gene. The germline V gene encodes CDR1 MDHEN and CDR2 SYDVKM. Written as DNA, the CDR3 is TGTGCCAGCAACGGACAGGATTTTGAAGCTTTCTTT. Residues: CASNGQDFEAFF.

Here the CDR3 DNA reads TGTGCCAGAAGCTTGGGGCCGACCTACGAGCAGTACTTC. Protein: CARSLGPTYEQYF. The chain has TRBV5-3 and TRBJ2-7; D call uncertain. TRBV5-3 is an open reading frame whose function is uncertain. V was shortened by 0 bases and J by 2 bases, with 6 bases between the two germline ends. The CDR3 runs 13 residues.

V is TRBV7-2 and J is TRBJ1-5, with D tentatively TRBD1 (5 bases). Trimming cost V 3 bases and J 3 bases, with 15 bases left between them. CDR1 is SGHTA and CDR2 is FQGNSA in the germline V gene. This CDR3 is 16 amino acids long. The CDR3 DNA is TGTGCCAGCAGCTTCGACAGCCGAGCTTCCAATCAGCCCCAGCATTTT. This sequence encodes CASSFDSRASNQPQHF.

V usage is TRBV7-9 and J usage is TRBJ1-6, with 9 positions matching TRBD1. With 4 bases clipped from V and 10 bases from J, the junction kept 8 bases outside the gene matches. Germline-derived CDR1 and CDR2 are SEHNR and FQNEAQ (reference sequence). This CDR3 comprises 15 residues. The DNA for the CDR3 is TGTGCCAGCAGCTGGTTACAGGGGGCCGGGTCACCCCTCCACTTT. It encodes CASSWLQGAGSPLHF. Full variable domain (missing parts from reference TRBV7-9 and TRBJ1-6): DTGVSQNPRHKITKRGQNVTFRCDPISEHNRLYWYRQTLGQGPEFLTYFQNEAQLEKSRLLSDRFSAERPKGSFSTLEIQRTEQGDSAMYLCASSWLQGAGSPLHFGNGTRLTVT.

The rearrangement links TRBV7-2 to TRBJ2-2, with 7 bases identical to TRBD1. The germline gives CDR1 SGHTA, CDR2 FQGNSA. The CDR3 sequence is 15 residues long. V trimming: 4 bases; J trimming: 5 bases; junction bases outside the gene matches: 7. The CDR3 DNA reads as TGTGCCAGCAGCTCCACCGGGACAGAAACCGGGGAGCTGTTTTTT. As protein: CASSSTGTETGELFF.

The genes are TRBV5-1 and TRBJ2-6; D is unclear. V was clipped by 2 bases and J by 0 bases, with 3 bases between them. This CDR3 region has 14 residues. Germline V gene sequence: CDR1 SGHRS, CDR2 YFSETQ. In DNA form, the CDR3 reads TGCGCCAGCAGCTTTTCCTCTGGGGCCAACGTCCTGACTTTC. It is translated as CASSFSSGANVLTF.

The J gene is TRBJ2-7, the V gene TRBV5-1; D tentatively fits TRBD1 or TRBD2 (5 bases each). Trimming took off 4 bases at V and 3 bases at J, with 17 bases between the two ends. Looked up from germline, CDR1 is SGHRS and CDR2 is YFSETQ. The CDR3 covers 15 residues. DNA of the CDR3: TGCGCCAGCAGCCCGGGCAACGTTGGGGGCTACGAGCAGTACTTC. This sequence encodes CASSPGNVGGYEQYF.